Below are 3 T cell receptor beta chains sequenced from a single sample in a study of T cells in Graves' hyperthyroidism and ophthalmopathy (dated by TCRdb to between 2018 and 2020). Libraries were constructed by multiplex PCR. The run used an Illumina HiSeq 2000. Amplification of TCR beta CDR3 regions was carried out from RNA transcripts. A first-round RT-PCR of the TCR CDR3 used the HTBI primer set with the Qiagen OneStep RT-PCR kit. TCRdb handled the public reads itself, with Q25 trimming in fastp and clone calling in MiXCR, and kept productive beta chains. All rows with the same CDR3 protein become a single entry with the most common DNA and genes. The sample table lists 250,000 to 300,000 distinct CDR3 sequences, approximately 15% of them with a count of one. 13% of the sample comes from the top ten. The specimen sequenced was blood. The receptor source for this set is a woman aged 40 to 50 with Graves' hyperthyroidism that later progressed to Graves' ophthalmopathy.

This clonotype was detected ten times or more. The chain has TRBV7-8 and TRBJ2-5; TRBD2 agrees at 9 bases. The germline CDR1 and CDR2 sequences are SGHVS and FQNEAQ. The J segment lost 7 bases and the V segment lost 3 bases, leaving 12 bases of the junction unmatched. The CDR3 covers 16 residues. The CDR3 here is CASSFSSGAGGGTQYF. In DNA form, the CDR3 reads TGTGCCAGCAGCTTCTCTAGCGGGGCCGGGGGGGGGACCCAGTACTTC.

Notes on this clonotype: This may come from a read error, since a much larger clone is one base off. The genes are TRBV5-6 and TRBJ2-7, with 9 bases identical to TRBD1. This CDR3 spans 19 amino acids. Germline V gene lookup returns CDR1 SGHDT and CDR2 YYEEEE. The CDR3 here is CANSLSPGQGYSHYYEQYF. The CDR3 DNA is TGTGCCAACAGCCTATCCCCGGGACAGGGTTATTCTCATTACTACGAGCAGTACTTC.

This clonotype was counted ten times or more. V is TRBV11-2 and J is TRBJ1-6, with a weak D call TRBD1 (6 bases). Germline V gene lookup returns CDR1 SGHAT and CDR2 FQNNGV. V was trimmed by 5 bases and J by 7 bases, leaving 15 bases between them. The CDR3 has 15 amino acids. The CDR3 reads CASSLEQGANSPLHF. The CDR3 bases are TGTGCCAGCAGCCTCGAACAGGGCGCGAATTCACCCCTCCACTTT.